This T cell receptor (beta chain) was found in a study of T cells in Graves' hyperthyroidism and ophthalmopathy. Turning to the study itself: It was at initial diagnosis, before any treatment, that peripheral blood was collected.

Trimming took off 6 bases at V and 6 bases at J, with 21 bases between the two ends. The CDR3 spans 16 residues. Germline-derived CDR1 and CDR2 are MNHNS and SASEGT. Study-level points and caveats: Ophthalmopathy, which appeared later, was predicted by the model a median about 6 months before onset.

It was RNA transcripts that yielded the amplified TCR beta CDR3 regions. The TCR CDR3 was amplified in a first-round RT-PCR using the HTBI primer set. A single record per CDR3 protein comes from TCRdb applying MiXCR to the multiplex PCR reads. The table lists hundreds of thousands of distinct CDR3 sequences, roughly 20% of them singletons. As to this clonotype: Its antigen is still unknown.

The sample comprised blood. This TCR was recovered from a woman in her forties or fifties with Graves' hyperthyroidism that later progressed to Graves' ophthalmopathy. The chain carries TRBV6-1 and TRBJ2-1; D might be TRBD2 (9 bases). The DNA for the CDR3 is TGTGCCAGCAGCCCCAGGGGGCTAGCGGGGTCCAATGAGCAGTTCTTC. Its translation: CASSPRGLAGSNEQFF.